The 31 T cell receptor beta chains presented below share a single source sample, sequenced in a study of blood T cell repertoires in COVID-19. The assay was immunoSEQ multiplex PCR, and TCRdb's table has in-frame clones only and misses some. Of 250,000 to 350,000 clones listed, almost 90% were seen once; the top ten hold 1.7%. Material: PBMCs or T cells enriched from blood (not recorded which). These receptors all come from a woman under 30 with acute COVID-19.

The chain couples TRBV12-3 or TRBV12-4 to TRBJ2-1; 14 bases are a match to TRBD2. This CDR3 has 13 amino acids. V lost 6 bases to trimming and J lost 15 bases; unmatched junction nucleotides: 7. The DNA of the CDR3 is TGTGCCAGCAGGCGACTAGCGGGAGGGCCGCCGTTCTTC. Its translation: CASRRLAGGPPFF.

This chain uses TRBV7-2 with TRBJ1-6; D unresolved. The germline V gene has CDR1 SGHTA and CDR2 FQGNSA. The CDR3 is 16 residues long. Trimming stripped 1 base from V and 10 bases from J, with 17 bases between. CDR3 loop: CASSLGWSPRSSPLHF. The CDR3 DNA follows: TGTGCCAGCAGCTTAGGGTGGAGTCCCAGAAGCTCACCCCTCCACTTT.

The rearrangement joins TRBV15 to TRBJ2-2; 7 bases agree with TRBD1. V gave up 4 bases and J gave up 7 bases; unmatched junction bases: 9. Per germline, CDR1 LNHNV and CDR2 YYDKDF (reference sequence). The CDR3 is 15 residues long. CDR3: CATSTVRGGGGELFF. CDR3 nucleotide sequence: TGTGCCACCAGCACAGTACGAGGGGGCGGCGGGGAGCTGTTTTTT.

V and J are TRBV29-1 and TRBJ2-2, with a possible D match to TRBD2 (5 bases). The CDR3 sequence is 16 residues long. CDR1 is SQVTM, CDR2 ANQGSEA, per germline. V was trimmed by 4 bases and J by 0 bases, leaving 15 bases between them. CDR3 bases: TGCAGCGTTGCCGGGATGCAGGCTACGAACACCGGGGAGCTGTTTTTT. Encoded protein: CSVAGMQATNTGELFF.

The V and J genes are TRBV28 and TRBJ2-7; TRBD2 might be the D (5 bases). The CDR3 is 13 amino acids. Germline-derived CDR1 and CDR2 are MDHEN and SYDVKM. V lost 5 bases and J lost 3, with 11 bases in between. The chain's CDR3 is CASSPPSRYEQYF. The CDR3 coding sequence is TGTGCCAGCAGTCCCCCTAGCCGCTACGAGCAGTACTTC.

A remark on this clone: Its ends do not fully match the called genes, so a read error is possible. The chain combines TRBV7-6 with TRBJ2-1; 7 bases are a match to TRBD2. The CDR3 consists of 15 residues. The germline V gene encodes CDR1 SGHVS and CDR2 FNYEAQ. This CDR3 is CASSLAGTTYYEQFF. The CDR3 DNA reads as TGTGCCAGCAGCTTAGCCGGGACTACCTACTATGAGCAGTTCTTC. The full variable domain, in which reference TRBV7-6 and TRBJ2-1 provide the parts outside the CDR3, is GAGVSQSPRYKVTKRGQDVALRCDPISGHVSLYWYRQALGQGPEFLTYFNYEAQQDKSGLPNDRFSAERPEGSISTLTIQRTEQRDSAMYRCASSLAGTTYYEQFFGPGTRLTVL.

The V gene is TRBV3-1 (or the pseudogene TRBV3-2), the J gene TRBJ1-5, with D unresolved. Trimming removed 3 bases at V and 6 bases at J, with 9 bases between. The germline V gene has CDR1 LGHDT and CDR2 YNNKEL (reference sequence). The CDR3 runs 13 residues. CDR3 loop: CASSQRDSQPQHF. The CDR3 region has the DNA TGTGCCAGCAGCCAGAGAGACTCTCAGCCCCAGCATTTT.

The rearrangement uses TRBV11-2 and TRBJ2-5; tentatively, D is TRBD2 (6 bases). Trimming shortened V by 3 bases and J by 2 bases, and 13 bases separated the two germline ends. Germline V lookup: CDR1 SGHAT, CDR2 FQNNGV. The CDR3 is 15 amino acids. The CDR3, as DNA: TGTGCCAGCAGCTTGGCGGGGAATGAGCAAGAGACCCAGTACTTC. This encodes CASSLAGNEQETQYF.

The rearrangement joins TRBV5-4 to TRBJ1-1; a possible D gene is TRBD1 (5 bases). V was pared by 4 bases and J by 4 bases, with 11 bases between. The CDR3 is made up of 13 amino acids. Germline-derived CDR1 and CDR2 are SGHNT and YYREEE (reference sequence). DNA of the CDR3: TGTGCCAGCAGCGGAGGGGATGCCACTGAAGCTTTCTTT. Translating it yields CASSGGDATEAFF.

This chain uses TRBV4-1 with TRBJ1-6; TRBD1 might be the D (6 bases). The V gene's germline CDR1 is MGHRA and CDR2 YSYEKL. V lost 1 base and J 8 bases, leaving 9 bases between the germline ends. The CDR3 has 14 amino acids. The CDR3 is CASSQVGGYSPLHF. As DNA, the CDR3 is TGCGCCAGCAGCCAAGTTGGGGGCTATTCACCCCTCCACTTT.

The chain links TRBV6-2 or TRBV6-3 to TRBJ2-1, with 8 bases aligning to TRBD2. CDR3 length: 17 residues. Germline lookup yields CDR1 MNHEY and CDR2 SVGEGT. Losses at the gene ends were 2 bases for V and 5 bases for J; bases not matched to a gene: 11. This CDR3 reads CASSYVSWAGGDNEQFF. The CDR3, as DNA: TGTGCCAGCAGTTACGTCTCGTGGGCGGGAGGAGACAATGAGCAGTTCTTC.

This chain links TRBV6-5 with TRBJ2-7; TRBD2 aligns across 7 bases. The V segment lost 6 bases and the J segment 5 bases; nucleotides outside the gene matches: 7. The CDR3 has 13 residues. The germline V gene has CDR1 MNHEY and CDR2 SVGAGI. The chain's CDR3 is CASSTSDGDEQYF. For the CDR3, the DNA is TGTGCCAGCAGCACTAGCGACGGGGACGAGCAGTACTTC.

This rearrangement joins TRBV4-2 to TRBJ2-1, with 9 bases matching TRBD2. Germline assignment: CDR1 LGHNA and CDR2 YNFKEQ. J was trimmed by 4 bases and V by 0 bases; bases with no gene match: 25. The CDR3 is 23 residues long. In DNA form, the CDR3 reads TGTGCCAGCAGCCAAGAGGGAGGGATGATAGCGGGAGAGCAGCTTTTAAATTACAATGAGCAGTTCTTC. Its protein product is CASSQEGGMIAGEQLLNYNEQFF.

This clone has just one count. The chain has TRBV7-9 and TRBJ2-1; 7 bases fit TRBD2. Per germline, CDR1 SEHNR and CDR2 FQNEAQ (reference sequence). The V segment lost 5 bases and the J segment 4 bases; nucleotides outside the gene matches: 11. The CDR3 length is 16 residues. Here the CDR3 reads CASSPAPPAGYNEQFF. The CDR3, as DNA: TGTGCCAGCAGCCCCGCCCCCCCAGCGGGATACAATGAGCAGTTCTTC.

J is TRBJ2-1 and V is TRBV28; 7 bases are shared with TRBD2. This CDR3 has 12 residues. Germline CDR1 is MDHEN and CDR2 is SYDVKM. The J segment lost 12 bases and the V segment lost 2 bases, leaving 4 bases of the junction unmatched. The CDR3 loop is CASSLAGAGQFF. The CDR3 region has the DNA TGTGCCAGCAGTTTAGCGGGAGCCGGGCAGTTCTTC. Using reference TRBV28 and TRBJ2-1 for the parts outside the CDR3, the full variable domain is DVKVTQSSRYLVKRTGEKVFLECVQDMDHENMFWYRQDPGLGLRLIYFSYDVKMKEKGDIPEGYSVSREKKERFSLILESASTNQTSMYLCASSLAGAGQFFGPGTRLTVL.

The chain couples TRBV24-1 to TRBJ2-1; D is unresolved. The CDR3 covers 13 residues. Germline V gene lookup returns CDR1 KGHDR and CDR2 SFDVKD. Between the trimmed V and J ends, which lost 1 base and 8 bases, there was a span of 8 bases. CDR3 sequence: CATSDFRTHEQFF. The DNA of the CDR3 is TGTGCCACCAGTGATTTCAGAACCCATGAGCAGTTCTTC.

This clone was picked up one time. The rearrangement uses TRBV30 and TRBJ2-3, with 7 nucleotides matching TRBD2. The CDR3 totals 15 residues. Trimming at V came to 0 bases and at J to 3 bases, leaving 6 bases not matched to a gene. Germline loops: CDR1 GTSNPN, CDR2 SVGIG (reference sequence). Written as DNA, the CDR3 is TGTGCCTGGAGTGTCGGGACTATCAGAACAGATACGCAGTATTTT. It encodes CAWSVGTIRTDTQYF.

The count of this clone is one. The chain joins TRBV7-3 to TRBJ2-1; TRBD2 is a possible D gene (6 bases). The CDR3 has 14 amino acids. V lost 5 bases to trimming and J lost 7 bases, with 15 bases between them. Germline V gene data show CDR1 as SGHTA and CDR2 as FQGTGA. CDR3 protein: CASSTRGSSNEQFF. CDR3 sequence (DNA): TGTGCCAGCAGCACCCGGGGGAGCTCTAATGAGCAGTTCTTC.

The gene calls are TRBV29-1 and TRBJ2-3; 14 bases map to TRBD2. The CDR3 runs 15 residues. CDR1 and CDR2 (germline): SQVTM, ANQGSEA. With V trimmed by 5 bases and J by 5 bases, 6 bases remained unmatched. The CDR3 is CSVRGTSGSGDTQYF. CDR3 coding DNA: TGCAGCGTTCGCGGGACTAGCGGGAGTGGAGATACGCAGTATTTT.

The CDR3, as DNA: TGTGCCAGCAGCTTAGGAAGAGGCAGGGGCAATGAGCAGTTCTTC. The encoded protein is CASSLGRGRGNEQFF. This chain connects TRBV7-9 to TRBJ2-1, with a possible D match to TRBD1 (6 bases). Trimming took 1 base from V and 6 from J, leaving 13 bases between them. The V gene's germline CDR1 is SEHNR and CDR2 FQNEAQ (reference sequence). The CDR3 length is 15 residues. Using reference TRBV7-9 and TRBJ2-1 for the parts outside the CDR3, the full variable domain is DTGVSQNPRHKITKRGQNVTFRCDPISEHNRLYWYRQTLGQGPEFLTYFQNEAQLEKSRLLSDRFSAERPKGSFSTLEIQRTEQGDSAMYLCASSLGRGRGNEQFFGPGTRLTVL.

This rearrangement joins TRBV11-2 to TRBJ1-2; D unresolved. Trimming shortened V by 0 bases and J by 4 bases, and 9 bases separated the two germline ends. The CDR3 covers 14 residues. Germline assignment: CDR1 SGHAT and CDR2 FQNNGV. CDR3 loop: CASSLDPGIYGYTF. CDR3 nucleotides: TGTGCCAGCAGCTTAGATCCAGGAATCTATGGCTACACCTTC.

This chain joins TRBV4-3 and TRBJ2-2, with 10 bases that match TRBD1. Trimming removed 6 bases from V and 7 bases from J; junction bases left unmatched: 8. The CDR3 covers 15 residues. The germline gives CDR1 LGHNA, CDR2 YSLEER. CDR3 nucleotide sequence: TGCGCCAGCAGGGCCCGACAGGGGGCACGCGGGGAGCTGTTTTTT. This encodes CASRARQGARGELFF.

The V gene is TRBV6-2 or TRBV6-3, the J gene TRBJ2-2, with a tentative D call TRBD2 (6 bases). V was clipped by 4 bases and J by 7 bases, with 28 bases between them. The length of the CDR3 is 19 residues. Germline lookup yields CDR1 MNHEY and CDR2 SVGEGT. CDR3 protein: CASSSQNRDSKVRVGELFF. CDR3 coding DNA: TGTGCCAGCAGTTCTCAGAACCGGGACTCTAAAGTCCGCGTCGGGGAGCTGTTTTTT.

The chain couples TRBV9 to TRBJ2-7; TRBD1 matches 9 bases. The V and J ends lost 2 bases and 3 bases, in that order; junction bases with no gene match: 3. This CDR3 comprises 14 residues. Germline V gene data show CDR1 as SGDLS and CDR2 as YYNGEE. The CDR3 region has the DNA TGTGCCAGCAGCGTCCGGGACAGGGACTACGAGCAGTACTTC. Amino acids: CASSVRDRDYEQYF.

V is TRBV7-9 and J is TRBJ1-6; possible D gene TRBD1, 5 bases. Germline CDR1 and CDR2: SEHNR and FQNEAQ (reference sequence). The CDR3 length is 15 residues. The germline V and J ends were trimmed by 5 bases and 7 bases, with 15 bases remaining between them. CDR3 nucleotides: TGTGCCAGCAGCCCCCTTCGTCAGGGAAATTCACCCCTCCACTTT. Its translation: CASSPLRQGNSPLHF.

This chain uses TRBV7-2 with TRBJ1-1; 7 bases align to TRBD1. CDR3 length: 16 amino acids. CDR1 and CDR2 from the germline V gene are SGHTA and FQGNSA. V was pared by 4 bases and J by 3 bases, with 11 bases of the junction left unmatched. CDR3 DNA sequence: TGTGCCAGCAGCTCGCCAGGACAGGCCAAGGACACTGAAGCTTTCTTT. Amino acid sequence: CASSSPGQAKDTEAFF. The full variable domain, rest sourced from reference TRBV7-2 and TRBJ1-1, is GAGVSQSPSNKVTEKGKDVELRCDPISGHTALYWYRQSLGQGLEFLIYFQGNSAPDKSGLPSDRFSAERTGGSVSTLTIQRTQQEDSAVYLCASSSPGQAKDTEAFFGQGTRLTVV.

The V call is TRBV6-2 or TRBV6-3, the J call TRBJ1-5, with 9 bases fitting TRBD1. The V and J ends lost 5 bases and 6 bases, in that order; junction bases with no gene match: 11. The CDR3 consists of 16 residues. Germline V gene sequence: CDR1 MNHEY, CDR2 SVGEGT. The chain's CDR3 is CASSRTGGPSFQPQHF. The CDR3 DNA reads TGTGCCAGCAGTCGTACAGGGGGCCCATCTTTTCAGCCCCAGCATTTT.

The chain employs TRBV6-5 and TRBJ1-6; no clear D gene. Trimming stripped 7 bases from V and 9 bases from J, with 13 bases between. CDR3 size: 13 residues. Germline V gene lookup returns CDR1 MNHEY and CDR2 SVGAGI. CDR3 DNA sequence: TGTGCCAGCACGGTCGTCGGAGGTTCACCCCTCCACTTT. It encodes CASTVVGGSPLHF.

The V gene is TRBV29-1, the J gene TRBJ2-7; possibly TRBD2 for D (6 bases). V was cut by 7 bases and J by 4 bases, with 17 bases left in between. There are 13 residues in the CDR3. From germline, CDR1 is SQVTM and CDR2 ANQGSEA. The CDR3 coding sequence is TGCAGCGCCGCGTCGGGAGCGGTTTACGAGCAGTACTTC. It translates to CSAASGAVYEQYF.

The rearrangement links TRBV2 to TRBJ1-6; tentative D call: TRBD1 (5 bases). The CDR3 is 15 amino acids. Germline V CDR1 and CDR2: SNHLY, FYNNEI. Trimming stripped 1 base from V and 9 bases from J, with 13 bases between. The CDR3 region is CASSEEGRVGSPLHF. As DNA, the CDR3 is TGTGCCAGCAGTGAAGAGGGCAGGGTTGGTTCACCCCTCCACTTT.

The chain employs TRBV27 and TRBJ2-7; D possibly corresponds to TRBD2 (6 bases). CDR3 length: 15 residues. Per germline, CDR1 MNHEY and CDR2 SMNVEV (reference sequence). V gave up 5 bases and J gave up 0 bases, with 14 bases separating them. Here the CDR3 reads CASSAPIGSSYEQYF. For the CDR3, the DNA is TGTGCCAGCAGTGCTCCTATCGGGAGCTCCTACGAGCAGTACTTC.